This TCR beta chain originates from a study of blood T cell repertoires in COVID-19. Study-wide background: Whether acute or convalescent, the COVID-19 samples came from the United States, Italy and Spain.

Followed longitudinally, the Seattle patients had been enrolled during active infection. The protocol was immunoSEQ multiplex PCR, while the TCRdb copy is restricted to in-frame clones and leaves out a portion. The sample records approximately 300,000 clones, approximately 85% being singletons. The receptor comes from a human donor with COVID-19, enrolled during active disease. The donor label of this sample is uncertain. The sample consisted of peripheral blood.

The CDR3 DNA sequence: TGTGCCAGTAGTCCCGAGGGGGTGTCTGGTAATGAAAAACTGTTTTTT. Translating gives CASSPEGVSGNEKLFF. This rearrangement joins TRBV19 to TRBJ1-4; D perhaps matches TRBD1 (6 bases). Per germline, CDR1 LNHDA and CDR2 SQIVND (reference sequence). Deletions cut 5 bases from V and 4 bases from J, with 17 bases between. This CDR3 is built from 16 residues.